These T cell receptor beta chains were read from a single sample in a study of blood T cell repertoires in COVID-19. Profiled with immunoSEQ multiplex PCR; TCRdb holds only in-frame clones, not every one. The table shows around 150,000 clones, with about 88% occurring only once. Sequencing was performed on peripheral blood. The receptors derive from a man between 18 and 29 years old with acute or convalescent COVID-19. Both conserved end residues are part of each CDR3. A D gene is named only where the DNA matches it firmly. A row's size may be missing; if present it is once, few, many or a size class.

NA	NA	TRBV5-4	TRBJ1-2	CASSPGGNNYGYTF	TGTGCCAGCAGCCCTGGAGGGAATAACTATGGCTACACCTTC
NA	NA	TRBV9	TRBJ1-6	CASSVGAGGGSYNSPLHF	TGTGCCAGCAGCGTAGGGGCTGGGGGGGGCTCCTATAATTCACCCCTCCACTTT
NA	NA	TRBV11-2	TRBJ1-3	CASSPGLDSSGNTIYF	TGTGCCAGCAGCCCCGGACTGGACAGCTCTGGAAACACCATATATTTT
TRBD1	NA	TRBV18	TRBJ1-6	CASSPQGASYNSPLHF	TGTGCCAGCTCACCCCAGGGGGCGTCCTATAATTCACCCCTCCACTTT
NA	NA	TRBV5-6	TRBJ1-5	CASSFQGTSNQPQHF	TGTGCCAGCAGCTTTCAGGGAACTAGCAATCAGCCCCAGCATTTT
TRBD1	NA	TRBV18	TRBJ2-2	CASSPSGQGGTGELFF	TGTGCCAGCTCACCTTCCGGACAGGGGGGAACCGGGGAGCTGTTTTTT
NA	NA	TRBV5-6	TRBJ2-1	CASSPYGRGPYNEQFF	TGTGCCAGCAGCCCCTACGGGCGGGGACCTTACAATGAGCAGTTCTTC
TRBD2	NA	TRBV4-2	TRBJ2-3	CASSPTSGGTDTQYF	TGTGCCAGCAGCCCGACTAGCGGGGGTACAGATACGCAGTATTTT
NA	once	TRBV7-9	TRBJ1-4	CASTSFATNEKLFF	TGTGCCAGCACCTCCTTTGCAACTAATGAAAAACTGTTTTTT
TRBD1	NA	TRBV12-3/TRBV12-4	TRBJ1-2	CASSRTGIYGYTF	TGTGCCAGCAGCCGGACAGGGATCTATGGCTACACCTTC
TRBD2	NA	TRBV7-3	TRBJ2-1	CASSLIQRGGSEQFF	TGTGCCAGCAGCTTAATTCAGCGGGGGGGCTCTGAGCAGTTCTTC
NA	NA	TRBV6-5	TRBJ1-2	CASSYSRAGGRDGYTF	TGTGCCAGCAGTTACTCGAGAGCTGGAGGTCGGGATGGCTACACCTTC
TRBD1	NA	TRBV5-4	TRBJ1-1	CASSLATGVFPEAFF	TGTGCCAGCAGCTTGGCGACAGGGGTTTTCCCTGAAGCTTTCTTT
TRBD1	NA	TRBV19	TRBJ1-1	CASRTGFHTEAFF	TGTGCCAGTAGGACAGGGTTTCACACTGAAGCTTTCTTT
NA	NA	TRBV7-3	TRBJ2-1	CASSRVAGDNEQFF	TGTGCCAGCAGCCGTGTGGCAGGGGACAATGAGCAGTTCTTC
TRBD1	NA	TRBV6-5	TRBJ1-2	CAGMQTGGNGYTF	TGTGCCGGCATGCAGACAGGGGGCAATGGCTACACCTTC
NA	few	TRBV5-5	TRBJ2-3	CASTPPPGNLGTDTQYF	TGTGCCAGCACCCCACCCCCAGGGAATTTAGGCACAGATACGCAGTATTTT
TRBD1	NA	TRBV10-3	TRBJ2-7	CAISESSPDRGLDEQYF	TGTGCCATCAGTGAGTCTTCCCCGGACAGGGGGCTCGACGAGCAGTACTTC
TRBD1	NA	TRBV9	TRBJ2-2	CASSSRTGDTGELFF	TGTGCCAGCAGCTCCCGGACAGGGGACACCGGGGAGCTGTTTTTT
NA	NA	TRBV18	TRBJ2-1	CASSPDSGRYEQFF	TGTGCCAGCTCACCAGACTCGGGGAGGTATGAGCAGTTCTTC
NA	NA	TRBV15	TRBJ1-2	CATSRDRVYGYTF	TGTGCCACCAGCAGGGACAGAGTCTATGGCTACACCTTC
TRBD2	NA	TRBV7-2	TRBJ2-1	CASSLPGLAGGFNEQFF	TGTGCCAGCAGCTTACCGGGACTAGCGGGGGGGTTTAATGAGCAGTTCTTC
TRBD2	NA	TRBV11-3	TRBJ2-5	CASSLEEAAGGLETQYF	TGTGCCAGCAGCTTAGAAGAGGCGGCGGGGGGGCTGGAGACCCAGTACTTC
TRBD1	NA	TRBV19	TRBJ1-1	CASSAQGATEAFF	TGTGCCAGTAGTGCCCAGGGGGCAACTGAAGCTTTCTTT
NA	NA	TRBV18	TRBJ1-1	CASGVGLNTEAFF	TGTGCCAGCGGGGTGGGGCTGAACACTGAAGCTTTCTTT
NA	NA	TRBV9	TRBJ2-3	CASSVSPGGDTQYF	TGTGCCAGCAGCGTATCCCCCGGTGGTGATACGCAGTATTTT
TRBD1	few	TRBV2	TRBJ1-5	CASTLGTGKISNQPQHF	TGTGCCAGCACCCTCGGGACAGGGAAAATTAGCAATCAGCCCCAGCATTTT
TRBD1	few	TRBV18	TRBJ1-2	CASSPAGGGNYGYTF	TGTGCCAGCTCACCCGCAGGGGGCGGTAACTATGGCTACACCTTC
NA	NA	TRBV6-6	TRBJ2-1	CASSYSARDEQFF	TGTGCCAGCAGTTACTCGGCCAGGGATGAGCAGTTCTTC
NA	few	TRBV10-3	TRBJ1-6	CAISESPPGTSNSPLHF	TGTGCCATCAGTGAGTCCCCCCCGGGTACCTCTAATTCACCCCTCCACTTT
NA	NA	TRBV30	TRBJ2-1	CAWSVKGLSSYNEQFF	TGTGCCTGGAGTGTAAAGGGGCTGAGCTCCTACAATGAGCAGTTCTTC
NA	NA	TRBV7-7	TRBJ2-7	CASSHVFFCRQVQYF	TGTGCCAGCAGCCACGTTTTTTTTTGTAGGCAGGTTCAGTACTTC
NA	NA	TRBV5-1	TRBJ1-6	CASSLAVFPNSPLHF	TGCGCCAGCAGCTTGGCGGTGTTTCCCAATTCACCCCTCCACTTT
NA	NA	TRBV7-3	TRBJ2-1	CASSLRNGEYNEQFF	TGTGCCAGCAGCTTAAGAAACGGGGAGTACAATGAGCAGTTCTTC
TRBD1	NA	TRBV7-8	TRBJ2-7	CASSLSGGNEQYF	TGTGCCAGCAGCCTCTCAGGGGGCAACGAGCAGTACTTC
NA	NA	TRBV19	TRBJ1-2	CASSIDFQGYGYTF	TGTGCCAGTAGTATAGATTTTCAGGGGTATGGCTACACCTTC
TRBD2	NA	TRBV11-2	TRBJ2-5	CASSLVPGGWETQYF	TGTGCCAGCAGCTTAGTTCCGGGGGGGTGGGAGACCCAGTACTTC
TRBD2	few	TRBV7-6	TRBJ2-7	CASSLPTTGAKTSGVYEQYF	TGTGCCAGCAGCCTACCGACGACAGGGGCAAAGACTAGCGGGGTCTACGAGCAGTACTTC
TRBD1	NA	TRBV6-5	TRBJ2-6	CASSSGTGAGANVLTF	TGTGCCAGCAGTTCTGGGACAGGAGCTGGGGCCAACGTCCTGACTTTC
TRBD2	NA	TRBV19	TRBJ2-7	CASSETSGGYEQYF	TGTGCCAGTAGTGAAACTAGCGGGGGTTACGAGCAGTACTTC
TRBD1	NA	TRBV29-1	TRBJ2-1	CSVDRDRVYNEQFF	TGCAGCGTTGATAGGGACAGGGTATACAATGAGCAGTTCTTC
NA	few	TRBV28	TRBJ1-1	CASSRGSPFEAFF	TGTGCCAGCAGCCGAGGATCCCCTTTTGAAGCTTTCTTT
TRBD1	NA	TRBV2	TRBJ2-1	CASSESRTGGYEQFF	TGTGCCAGCAGTGAATCCAGGACAGGGGGGTATGAGCAGTTCTTC
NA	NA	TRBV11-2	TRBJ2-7	CASSLEYEQYF	TGTGCCAGCAGCTTGGAGTACGAGCAGTACTTC
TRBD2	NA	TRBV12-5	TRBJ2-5	CASGLVPDGTSGGERGQYF	TGTGCTAGTGGTTTGGTACCCGATGGGACTAGCGGGGGGGAACGGGGCCAGTACTTC
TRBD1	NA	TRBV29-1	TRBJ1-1	CSVNRDRGGTEAFF	TGCAGCGTTAACCGGGACAGGGGTGGAACTGAAGCTTTCTTT
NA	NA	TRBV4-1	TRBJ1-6	CASSQDLAGDNSPLHF	TGCGCCAGCAGCCAAGATTTGGCAGGGGATAATTCACCCCTCCACTTT
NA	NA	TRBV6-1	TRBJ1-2	CASSELDSSNYGYTF	TGTGCCAGCAGTGAGCTGGACAGTTCTAACTATGGCTACACCTTC
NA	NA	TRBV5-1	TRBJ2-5	CASSSIGPIKETQYF	TGCGCCAGCAGCTCCATTGGGCCAATTAAAGAGACCCAGTACTTC
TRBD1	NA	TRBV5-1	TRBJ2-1	CASSPGTGYNEQFF	TGCGCCAGCAGCCCGGGGACAGGTTACAATGAGCAGTTCTTC
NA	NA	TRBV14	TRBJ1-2	CASSQVAGGSYGYTF	TGTGCCAGCAGCCAAGTTGCCGGGGGGAGTTATGGCTACACCTTC
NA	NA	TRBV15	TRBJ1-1	CATSSGVGTEAFF	TGTGCCACCAGCAGCGGGGTAGGCACTGAAGCTTTCTTT
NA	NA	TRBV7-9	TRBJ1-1	CASRGGMYTEAFF	TGTGCCAGCCGGGGGGGAATGTACACTGAAGCTTTCTTT
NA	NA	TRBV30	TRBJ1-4	CAWSTGPNEKLFF	TGTGCCTGGAGTACTGGGCCTAATGAAAAACTGTTTTTT